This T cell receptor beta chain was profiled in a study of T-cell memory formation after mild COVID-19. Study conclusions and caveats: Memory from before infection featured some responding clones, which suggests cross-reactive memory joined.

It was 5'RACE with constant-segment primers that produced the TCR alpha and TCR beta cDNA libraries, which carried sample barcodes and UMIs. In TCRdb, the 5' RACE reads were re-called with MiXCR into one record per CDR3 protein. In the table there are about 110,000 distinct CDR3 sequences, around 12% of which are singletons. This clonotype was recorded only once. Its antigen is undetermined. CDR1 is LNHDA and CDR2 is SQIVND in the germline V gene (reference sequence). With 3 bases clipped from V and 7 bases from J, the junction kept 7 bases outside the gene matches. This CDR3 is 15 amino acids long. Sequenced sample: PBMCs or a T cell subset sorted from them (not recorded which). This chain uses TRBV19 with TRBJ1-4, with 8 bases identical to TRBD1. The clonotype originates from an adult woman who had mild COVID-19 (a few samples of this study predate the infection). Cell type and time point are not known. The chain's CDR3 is CASSIPQGAREKLFF. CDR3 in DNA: TGTGCCAGTAGTATCCCTCAGGGGGCGCGTGAAAAACTGTTTTTT.